This T cell receptor beta chain was observed in a study of T cell responses to AZD1222 COVID-19 vaccine. The CDR3 runs 11 residues. Deletions cut 2 bases from V and 7 bases from J, with 5 bases between. Germline loops: CDR1 MNHNS, CDR2 SASEGT. This clone showed up just once. Its matching antigen is unknown. The assay was immunoSEQ multiplex PCR, and TCRdb's table has in-frame clones only and misses some. The table records some 140,000 clones, 80% to 95% of them present only once. The study's findings and limits: Unmutated variant regions are reportedly the target of nearly half of TCRs that are spike-specific.

The V call is TRBV6-1, the J call TRBJ1-1; D remains ambiguous. The source of this sequence is an adult in good health. Sequenced material: peripheral blood, taken on day 0 of AZD1222 vaccination. The CDR3 DNA is TGTGCCAGCAGTGAAAACGGTGAAGCTTTCTTT. Translated: CASSENGEAFF.